This T cell receptor beta chain was retrieved from a study of cytomegalovirus exposure and HLA in healthy donors. Broader study findings: 164 TCR beta chains were listed as cytomegalovirus-associated. In a later analysis, DRB1 alleles had the most associated TCRs; HLA-C alleles the fewest.

Comment on this clone: Its target is unknown.

PCR used 60 Vbeta primers and 13 Jbeta primers. Here immunoSEQ multiplex PCR was the method, and the copy in TCRdb shows in-frame clones only, minus some. The table includes 200,000 to 250,000 clones, over 65% detected once. V shed 5 bases, J shed 4 bases, and the junction held 8 bases outside the gene matches. From germline, CDR1 is SEHNR and CDR2 FQNEAQ (reference sequence). This CDR3 comprises 16 residues. This chain joins TRBV7-9 and TRBJ2-2; TRBD2 agrees at 9 bases. The sequence was collected from a woman aged 55-70 years in good health and CMV-seropositive. Sample: PBMCs. The CDR3 here is CASSPSAGGPTGELFF. In DNA form, the CDR3 reads TGTGCCAGCAGCCCCTCTGCGGGAGGGCCCACCGGGGAGCTGTTTTTT.